Following are 7 T cell receptor beta chains from one sample sequenced in a study of T cells in Graves' hyperthyroidism and ophthalmopathy. Regions amplified from RNA transcripts were the TCR beta CDR3 regions. Initially, a first-round RT-PCR of the TCR CDR3 employed the HTBI primer set. Via MiXCR, TCRdb re-called the multiplex PCR reads, giving one row per CDR3 protein. The data show about 96,000 distinct CDR3 sequences, around 50% seen once. The source material was blood. The receptors shown here come from a woman between 40 and 55 years old with Graves' hyperthyroidism.

Many counts were recorded for this clonotype. The gene calls are TRBV7-6 and TRBJ2-2; no clear D. The CDR3 runs to 13 residues. V lost 1 base to trimming and J lost 4 bases, with 4 bases between them. The germline V gene has CDR1 SGHVS and CDR2 FNYEAQ. This chain's CDR3 is CASSLEGTGELFF. CDR3 sequence (DNA): TGTGCCAGCAGCTTAGAGGGCACCGGGGAGCTGTTTTTT.

The sample holds many counts of this clonotype. J is TRBJ2-5 and V is TRBV29-1; 12 positions match TRBD2. Germline values: CDR1 SQVTM, CDR2 ANQGSEA. This CDR3 contains 13 residues. The V gene end was trimmed by 5 bases and the J gene end by 5 bases; junction bases not matched to a gene: 3. DNA of the CDR3: TGCAGCGTTCCTAGCGGGGGGGGGGAGACCCAGTACTTC. Translation gives CSVPSGGGETQYF.

The V gene is TRBV7-3, the J gene TRBJ1-5; 9 bases match TRBD1. V trimming: 6 bases; J trimming: 14 bases; junction bases outside the gene matches: 17. Germline CDR1 is SGHTA and CDR2 is FQGTGA. The CDR3 spans 15 residues. As DNA, the CDR3 is TGTGCCAGCAGTTCGGACAGGGGAATGTGTGGCTACGAGCATTTT. Its protein is CASSSDRGMCGYEHF.

The genes are TRBV12-5 and TRBJ2-5; D is possibly TRBD1 (5 bases). Germline V gene data show CDR1 as LGHNT and CDR2 as FRNRAP. This CDR3 has 16 amino acids. Trimming stripped 7 bases from V and 5 bases from J, with 23 bases between. CDR3 in amino acids: CASASSYLRAGETQYF. The DNA for the CDR3 is TGTGCTAGTGCCAGCAGCTACCTCAGGGCTGGGGAGACCCAGTACTTC.

The gene calls are TRBV7-2 and TRBJ1-4; TRBD1 matches 9 bases. This CDR3 comprises 15 residues. Germline lookup yields CDR1 SGHTA and CDR2 FQGNSA. Trimming took 4 bases from V and 8 from J; bases not matched to a gene: 8. CDR3 loop: CASSSGQGEGEKLFF. CDR3 nucleotides: TGTGCCAGCAGCTCGGGACAGGGAGAGGGGGAAAAACTGTTTTTT.

Notes on this clonotype: A much larger clone lies one base from this, so it may be a read error. The J gene is TRBJ2-7, the V gene TRBV4-1; D uncertain. Per germline, CDR1 MGHRA and CDR2 YSYEKL. This CDR3 comprises 12 residues. The CDR3 region is CASSQVRREQYF. In nucleotides, the CDR3 is TGTGCCAGCAGCCAAGTCCGGCGGGAGCAGTACTTC.

As to this clonotype: One end of the junction varies from germline; a read error may be responsible. The CDR3 DNA is TGTACCAGTCGCTCAGGGACCTATAGCAATCAGCCCCAGCATTTT. Its protein product is CTSRSGTYSNQPQHF. V is TRBV19 and J is TRBJ1-5; TRBD1 is a possible D gene (5 bases). CDR1 is LNHDA and CDR2 is SQIVND in the germline V gene (reference sequence). This CDR3 is 15 amino acids long. Full variable domain (missing parts from reference TRBV19 and TRBJ1-5): DGGITQSPKYLFRKEGQNVTLSCEQNLNHDAMYWYRQDPGQGLRLIYYSQIVNDFQKGDIAEGYSVSREKKESFPLTVTSAQKNPTAFYLCTSRSGTYSNQPQHFGDGTRLSIL.